This TCR beta chain is drawn from a study of CD8 T cells in ankylosing spondylitis. Study-wide results and limits: Earlier literature documents some of the motif variants in reactive arthritis synovial fluid and blood.

This clonotype was seen at least ten times. Antigen: not known. The CDR3 length is 15 residues. The V end lost 0 bases, the J end lost 2 bases, and 11 bases lay between the germline ends. Germline CDR1 is SGHAT and CDR2 is FQNNGV. Generation of TCR beta libraries employed quantitative 5'-RACE incorporating molecular barcodes. TCRdb called the 5' RACE reads again in MiXCR, with one record for every CDR3 protein. This table holds 100,000 to 150,000 distinct CDR3 sequences, 7% to 10% found once. The sequenced material came from blood, either unsorted or a sorted T cell fraction (not recorded which). The TCR was taken from a male donor with ankylosing spondylitis or in good health (not recorded which). The V gene is TRBV11-2, the J gene TRBJ2-7; D call uncertain. In nucleotides, the CDR3 is TGTGCCAGCAGCTTAGATCTAAGCAGAGCCTACGAGCAGTACTTC. Amino acid sequence: CASSLDLSRAYEQYF.